This T cell receptor (beta chain) is from a study of cytomegalovirus exposure and HLA in healthy donors. Study-wide background: Earlier results showed some 120 million unique TCR beta sequences derived from roughly 190 million T cells. Study-wide results and caveats: Confirmation in vitro established that a few CMV-associated chains were specific for CMV antigens. When presence/absence was analysed, sequencing depth was taken to be roughly uniform across donors.

The CDR3 is made up of 13 amino acids. Looked up from germline, CDR1 is LNHNV and CDR2 is YYDKDF (reference sequence). Trimming took off 5 bases at V and 5 bases at J, with 12 bases between the two ends. Donors were nominally healthy when sampled, though unrecorded immune exposures were likely. Vbeta (60) and Jbeta (13) primers were used in the PCR. Produced via immunoSEQ multiplex PCR; TCRdb's table is partial and in-frame only. The sample contains hundreds of thousands of clones, approximately 83% of which appear only once. With regard to this clone: Its matching antigen is unknown.

The J gene is TRBJ1-1, the V gene TRBV15; a possible D gene is TRBD1 (6 bases). The source is a boy between 2 and 15 years old in good health and CMV-seronegative. The specimen was PBMCs. Written as DNA, the CDR3 is TGTGCCACCAGCGGCAGGGGAGAAACTGAAGCTTTCTTT. Translation: CATSGRGETEAFF. Variable domain in full (rest from reference TRBV15 and TRBJ1-1): DAMVIQNPRYQVTQFGKPVTLSCSQTLNHNVMYWYQQKSSQAPKLLFHYYDKDFNNEADTPDNFQSRRPNTSFCFLDIRSPGLGDTAMYLCATSGRGETEAFFGQGTRLTVV.